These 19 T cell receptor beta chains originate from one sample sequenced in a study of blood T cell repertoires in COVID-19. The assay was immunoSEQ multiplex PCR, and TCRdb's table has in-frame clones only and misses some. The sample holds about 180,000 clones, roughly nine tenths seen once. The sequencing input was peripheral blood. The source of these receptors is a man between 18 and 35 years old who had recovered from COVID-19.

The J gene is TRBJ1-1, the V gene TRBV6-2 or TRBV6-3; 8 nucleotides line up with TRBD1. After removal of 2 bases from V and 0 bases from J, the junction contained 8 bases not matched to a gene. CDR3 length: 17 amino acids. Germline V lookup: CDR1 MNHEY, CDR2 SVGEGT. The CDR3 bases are TGTGCCAGCAGTTACATGGTGGGACAGGCCCTGAACACTGAAGCTTTCTTT. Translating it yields CASSYMVGQALNTEAFF.

CDR3 bases: TGTGCCAGCAGCGCTGCAGGGACAGGGGCATACGAGCAGTACTTC. This sequence encodes CASSAAGTGAYEQYF. The chain has TRBV7-2 and TRBJ2-7; 10 bases align to TRBD1. J lost 4 bases, V lost 5 bases, and 8 bases had no gene match. The CDR3 consists of 15 residues. Germline V gives CDR1 SGHTA, CDR2 FQGNSA.

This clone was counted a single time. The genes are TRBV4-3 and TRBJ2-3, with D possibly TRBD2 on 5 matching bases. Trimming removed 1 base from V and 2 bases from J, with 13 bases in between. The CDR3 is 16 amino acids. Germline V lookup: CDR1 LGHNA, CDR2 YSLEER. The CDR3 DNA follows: TGCGCCAGCAGCCAAGGGAATCGGGGTTTCACAGATACGCAGTATTTT. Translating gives CASSQGNRGFTDTQYF.

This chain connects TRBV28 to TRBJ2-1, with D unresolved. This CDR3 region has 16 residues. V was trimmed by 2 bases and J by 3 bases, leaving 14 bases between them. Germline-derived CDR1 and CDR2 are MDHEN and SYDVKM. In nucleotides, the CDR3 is TGTGCCAGCAGTTTAAGACCCCGTCGACTCTACAATGAGCAGTTCTTC. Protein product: CASSLRPRRLYNEQFF.

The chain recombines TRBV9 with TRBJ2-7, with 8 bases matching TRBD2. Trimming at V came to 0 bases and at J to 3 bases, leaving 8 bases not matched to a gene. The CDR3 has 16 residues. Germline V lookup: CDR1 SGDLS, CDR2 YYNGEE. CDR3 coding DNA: TGTGCCAGCAGCGTAGGGGCGGGGGGAGGAGGCTACGAGCAGTACTTC. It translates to CASSVGAGGGGYEQYF.

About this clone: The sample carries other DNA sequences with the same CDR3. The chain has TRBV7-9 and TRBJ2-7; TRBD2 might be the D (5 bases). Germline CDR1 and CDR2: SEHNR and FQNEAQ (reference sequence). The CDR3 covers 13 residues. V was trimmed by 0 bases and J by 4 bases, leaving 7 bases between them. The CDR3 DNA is TGTGCCAGCAGCTTAGCGGGAGTATACGAGCAGTACTTC. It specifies CASSLAGVYEQYF.

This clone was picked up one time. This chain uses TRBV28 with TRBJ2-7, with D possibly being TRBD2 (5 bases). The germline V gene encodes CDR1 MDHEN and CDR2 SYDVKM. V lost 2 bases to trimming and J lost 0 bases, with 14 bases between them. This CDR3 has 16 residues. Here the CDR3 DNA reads TGTGCCAGCAGTTTAGCTGCCGGGATATTCTCCTACGAGCAGTACTTC. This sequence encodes CASSLAAGIFSYEQYF.

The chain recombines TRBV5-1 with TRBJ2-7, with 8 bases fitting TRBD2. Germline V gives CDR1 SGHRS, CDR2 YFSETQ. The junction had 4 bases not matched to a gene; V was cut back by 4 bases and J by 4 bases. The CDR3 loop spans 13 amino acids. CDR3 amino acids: CASSKRELYEQYF. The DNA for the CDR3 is TGCGCCAGCAGCAAGCGGGAGCTGTACGAGCAGTACTTC.

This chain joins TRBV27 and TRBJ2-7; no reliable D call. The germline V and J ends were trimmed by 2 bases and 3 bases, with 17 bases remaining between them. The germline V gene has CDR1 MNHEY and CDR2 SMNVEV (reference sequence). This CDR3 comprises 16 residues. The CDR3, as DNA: TGTGCCAGCAGTTTAGATTGGCCAGGTAATAACTACGAGCAGTACTTC. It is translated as CASSLDWPGNNYEQYF.

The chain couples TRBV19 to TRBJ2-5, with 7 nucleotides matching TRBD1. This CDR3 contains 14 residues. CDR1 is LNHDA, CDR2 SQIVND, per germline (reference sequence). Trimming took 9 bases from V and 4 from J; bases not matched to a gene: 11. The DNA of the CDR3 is TGTGCCAGCCTTAAAACAGGGGCGGGAGAGACCCAGTACTTC. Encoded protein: CASLKTGAGETQYF.

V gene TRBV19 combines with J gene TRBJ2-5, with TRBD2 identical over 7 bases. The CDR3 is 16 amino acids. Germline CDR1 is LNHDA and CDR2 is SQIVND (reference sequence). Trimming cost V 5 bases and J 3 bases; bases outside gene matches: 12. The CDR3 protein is CASSPNTRGSEETQYF. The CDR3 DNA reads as TGTGCCAGTAGTCCAAATACACGCGGGAGCGAAGAGACCCAGTACTTC.

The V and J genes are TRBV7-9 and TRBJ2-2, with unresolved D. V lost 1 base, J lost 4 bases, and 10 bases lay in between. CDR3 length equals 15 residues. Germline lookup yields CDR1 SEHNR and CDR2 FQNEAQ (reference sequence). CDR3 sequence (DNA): TGTGCCAGCAGCTTAGGGCAGACGGGCACCGGGGAGCTGTTTTTT. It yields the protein CASSLGQTGTGELFF.

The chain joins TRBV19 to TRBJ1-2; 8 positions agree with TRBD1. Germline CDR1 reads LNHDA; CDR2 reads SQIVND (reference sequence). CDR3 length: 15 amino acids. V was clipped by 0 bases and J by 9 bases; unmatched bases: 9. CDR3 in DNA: TGTGCCAGTAGTATAGATCGGGACAGGAGTAACAGCTACACCTTC. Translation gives CASSIDRDRSNSYTF.

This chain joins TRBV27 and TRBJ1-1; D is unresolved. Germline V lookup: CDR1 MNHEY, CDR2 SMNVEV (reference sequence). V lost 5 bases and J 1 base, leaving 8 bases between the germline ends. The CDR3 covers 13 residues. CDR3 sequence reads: CASSPGRNTEAFF. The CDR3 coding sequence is TGTGCCAGCAGTCCGGGAAGGAACACTGAAGCTTTCTTT.

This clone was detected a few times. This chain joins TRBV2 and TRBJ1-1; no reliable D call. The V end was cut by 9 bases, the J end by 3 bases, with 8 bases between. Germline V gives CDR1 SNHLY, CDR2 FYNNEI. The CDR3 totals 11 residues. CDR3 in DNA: TGTGCCAGTAAAGTAGACACTGAAGCTTTCTTT. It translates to CASKVDTEAFF. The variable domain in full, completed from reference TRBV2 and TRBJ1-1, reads EPEVTQTPSHQVTQMGQEVILRCVPISNHLYFYWYRQILGQKVEFLVSFYNNEISEKSEIFDDQFSVERPDGSNFTLKIRSTKLEDSAMYFCASKVDTEAFFGQGTRLTVV.

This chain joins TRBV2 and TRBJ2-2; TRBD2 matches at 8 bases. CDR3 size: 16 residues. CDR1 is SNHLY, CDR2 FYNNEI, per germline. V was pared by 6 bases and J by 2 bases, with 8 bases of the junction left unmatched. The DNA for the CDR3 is TGTGCCAGCAGGGATATAGCGGGAACTAACACCGGGGAGCTGTTTTTT. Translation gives CASRDIAGTNTGELFF. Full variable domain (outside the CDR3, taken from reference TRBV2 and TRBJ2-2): EPEVTQTPSHQVTQMGQEVILRCVPISNHLYFYWYRQILGQKVEFLVSFYNNEISEKSEIFDDQFSVERPDGSNFTLKIRSTKLEDSAMYFCASRDIAGTNTGELFFGEGSRLTVL.

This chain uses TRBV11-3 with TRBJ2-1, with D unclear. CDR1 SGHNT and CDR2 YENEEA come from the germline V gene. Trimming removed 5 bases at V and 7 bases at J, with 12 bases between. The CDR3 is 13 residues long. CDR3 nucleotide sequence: TGTGCCAGCAGCCTATCCGTTAATAATGAGCAGTTCTTC. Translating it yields CASSLSVNNEQFF.

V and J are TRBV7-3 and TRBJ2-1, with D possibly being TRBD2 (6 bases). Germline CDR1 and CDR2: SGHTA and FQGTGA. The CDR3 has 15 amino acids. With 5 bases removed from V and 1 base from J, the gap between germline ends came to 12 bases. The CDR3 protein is CASSQIADSYNEQFF. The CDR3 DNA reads TGTGCCAGCAGCCAAATAGCGGATTCCTACAATGAGCAGTTCTTC.

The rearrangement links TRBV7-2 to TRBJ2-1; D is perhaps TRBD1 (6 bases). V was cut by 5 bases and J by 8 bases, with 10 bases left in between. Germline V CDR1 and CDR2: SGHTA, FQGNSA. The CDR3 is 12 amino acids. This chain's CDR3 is CASSQQGHEQFF. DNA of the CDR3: TGTGCCAGCAGCCAACAGGGCCATGAGCAGTTCTTC.